The 9 T cell receptor beta chains presented below share a single source sample, sequenced in a study of human T cells and chemical hapten exposure. Time point defined: patch test 1, 2 weeks after DPC sensitization. Treatment: therapeutic diphenylcyclopropenone sensitization with weekly scalp DPC. One entry per CDR3 protein, called by TCRdb with MiXCR from the RACE reads. This table has 150,000 to 200,000 distinct CDR3 sequences, 20% to 25% appearing once. Sequenced material: whole blood, taken in connection with sensitization to the hapten diphenylcyclopropenone (DPC). The receptors originated from a woman aged 50 to 60 with alopecia areata. Some clones in this sample may be carry-over from other donors' samples.

The sample holds a few counts of this clonotype. This rearrangement joins TRBV28 to TRBJ2-4; D is possibly TRBD1 (6 bases). V lost 3 bases and J 3 bases, leaving 21 bases between the germline ends. Looked up from germline, CDR1 is MDHEN and CDR2 is SYDVKM. The CDR3 is 18 residues long. The CDR3 protein is CASSFITAGASYKNIQYF. The CDR3 DNA reads TGTGCCAGCAGTTTTATTACGGCAGGGGCTAGTTACAAAAACATTCAGTACTTC. Full variable domain (outside the CDR3, taken from reference TRBV28 and TRBJ2-4): DVKVTQSSRYLVKRTGEKVFLECVQDMDHENMFWYRQDPGLGLRLIYFSYDVKMKEKGDIPEGYSVSREKKERFSLILESASTNQTSMYLCASSFITAGASYKNIQYFGAGTRLSVL.

The rearrangement uses TRBV5-1 and TRBJ1-1, with a tentative D call TRBD1 (6 bases). This CDR3 contains 15 residues. The germline V gene encodes CDR1 SGHRS and CDR2 YFSETQ. V shed 1 base and J shed 1 base, with 11 bases lying between them. The CDR3, as DNA: TGCGCCAGCAGCTTGTCCGGGGGGCGGAACACTGAAGCTTTCTTT. Translated, it gives CASSLSGGRNTEAFF.

The V gene is TRBV30, the J gene TRBJ1-2, with 8 bases aligning to TRBD1. The germline V gene has CDR1 GTSNPN and CDR2 SVGIG (reference sequence). There are 13 residues in the CDR3. After removal of 2 bases from V and 7 bases from J, the junction contained 6 bases not matched to a gene. The CDR3 loop reads CAWSYQGATGYTF. The DNA for the CDR3 is TGTGCCTGGAGTTACCAGGGGGCGACTGGCTACACCTTC.

This sequence joins TRBV4-1 and TRBJ2-4; the D is unclear. V lost 4 bases and J 0 bases, leaving 13 bases between the germline ends. Germline CDR1 reads MGHRA; CDR2 reads YSYEKL. This CDR3 is 16 amino acids long. The CDR3 DNA reads as TGCGCCAGCAGCCCAGGACGCGGCCTAGCCAAAAACATTCAGTACTTC. The encoded protein is CASSPGRGLAKNIQYF.

This chain uses TRBV5-1 with TRBJ2-1; 7 positions match TRBD1. V gave up 5 bases and J gave up 0 bases; unmatched junction bases: 2. CDR1 SGHRS and CDR2 YFSETQ come from the germline V gene. This CDR3 has 14 amino acids. The CDR3 DNA reads TGCGCCAGCAGATACAGGGGCTCCTACAATGAGCAGTTCTTC. Translating gives CASRYRGSYNEQFF.

This chain links TRBV5-1 with TRBJ2-3; D not resolved. Germline V lookup: CDR1 SGHRS, CDR2 YFSETQ. The CDR3 runs to 14 residues. V dropped 1 base and J dropped 4 bases, with 10 bases sitting between them. The CDR3 is CASSLNQWADTQYF. DNA of the CDR3: TGCGCCAGCAGCTTGAATCAGTGGGCAGATACGCAGTATTTT. The entire variable domain, with the rest obtained from reference TRBV5-1 and TRBJ2-3, is as follows: KAGVTQTPRYLIKTRGQQVTLSCSPISGHRSVSWYQQTPGQGLQFLFEYFSETQRNKGNFPGRFSGRQFSNSRSEMNVSTLELGDSALYLCASSLNQWADTQYFGPGTRLTVL.

This clonotype was detected a few times. This chain connects TRBV6-1 to TRBJ2-5; D call uncertain. With 4 bases removed from V and 0 bases from J, the gap between germline ends came to 9 bases. Germline CDR1 MNHNS, CDR2 SASEGT. CDR3 length equals 14 residues. CDR3 DNA sequence: TGTGCCAGCAGTGCGGTTAGGAACCAAGAGACCCAGTACTTC. It is translated as CASSAVRNQETQYF.

This clonotype was recorded many times. The chain recombines TRBV7-9 with TRBJ2-6, with a weak D call TRBD1 (8 bases). The ends were cut back, 5 bases at V and 0 bases at J, with 17 bases in the middle. This CDR3 has 18 amino acids. From germline, CDR1 is SEHNR and CDR2 FQNEAQ (reference sequence). CDR3 sequence reads: CASSRGQGGSSGANVLTF. The CDR3 nucleotides are TGTGCCAGCAGCCGAGGACAGGGAGGGAGCTCTGGGGCCAACGTCCTGACTTTC. Using reference TRBV7-9 and TRBJ2-6 for the parts outside the CDR3, the full variable domain is DTGVSQNPRHKITKRGQNVTFRCDPISEHNRLYWYRQTLGQGPEFLTYFQNEAQLEKSRLLSDRFSAERPKGSFSTLEIQRTEQGDSAMYLCASSRGQGGSSGANVLTFGAGSRLTVL.

The chain joins TRBV10-3 to TRBJ1-5, with a tentative D call TRBD1 (6 bases). CDR1 ENHRY and CDR2 SYGVKD come from the germline V gene. V was trimmed by 2 bases and J by 6 bases, leaving 11 bases between them. The CDR3 extends over 14 amino acids. CDR3 sequence (DNA): TGTGCCATCAGTGAGGACAGGCGGGGTCAGCCCCAGCATTTT. Its translation: CAISEDRRGQPQHF.